The text below deals with one TCR beta chain. Its antigen is currently unknown. The data stem from a study of T cells in severe cutaneous drug reactions. At the level of the study: Naranjo and ALDEN algorithms identified the culprit drug. Blister fluid/cells and PBMC came from acute- or recovery-stage patients. Study-wide results and caveats: Tolerant-control and healthy-donor PBMC lacked or rarely had the public CDR3 found in blisters.

Libraries were made by iRepertoire multiplex PCR with TCR subtype-specific primers for bulk and single-cell sequencing. TCRdb reprocessed the multiplex PCR reads and stores each CDR3 protein as one record, lacking DNA. This sample's table reports tens of thousands of distinct CDR3 sequences. The patients sequenced had a carbamazepine-induced Stevens-Johnson syndrome or toxic epidermal necrolysis reaction. Sequencing was carried out using PBMCs. The clonotype was recovered from a human donor with toxic epidermal necrolysis, a severe cutaneous drug reaction.

CDR3 amino acids: CASSETGAGQPQHF. The J gene is TRBJ1-5, the V gene TRBV6-1; lacking DNA, the TRBD1 call made by TCRdb goes unchecked. The CDR3 is made up of 14 amino acids. Germline CDR1 MNHNS, CDR2 SASEGT.